What follows are 27 T cell receptor beta chains derived from one specimen sequenced in a study of blood T cell repertoires in COVID-19. Generated by immunoSEQ multiplex PCR, the TCRdb table keeps only in-frame clones and is missing some. The sample lists about 96,000 clones; about 87% were seen once. Sequenced sample: peripheral blood. These receptors all come from a human donor with COVID-19, enrolled during active disease. The donor label of this sample is uncertain.

This clone has only one observation. The chain carries TRBV13 and TRBJ2-7; D is possibly TRBD2 (5 bases). Germline V CDR1 and CDR2: PRHDT, FYEKMQ (reference sequence). Between the trimmed V and J ends, which lost 3 bases and 6 bases, there was a span of 9 bases. This CDR3 is 12 amino acids long. CDR3 region: CASSFLEGEQYF. For the CDR3, the DNA is TGTGCCAGCAGCTTTCTCGAGGGCGAGCAGTACTTC.

The chain has TRBV7-3 and TRBJ2-3, with TRBD2 identical over 7 bases. This CDR3 spans 16 amino acids. CDR1 is SGHTA, CDR2 FQGTGA, per germline. V lost 0 bases and J lost 1; bases outside the gene matches: 4. The CDR3 DNA reads TGTGCCAGCAGCTTAACCCTTGCGGGAGGCACAGATACGCAGTATTTT. Residues: CASSLTLAGGTDTQYF.

The table lists this clone with a count of one. The chain carries TRBV6-5 and TRBJ1-4, with TRBD1 identical over 12 bases. J lost 6 bases, V lost 0 bases, and 2 bases had no gene match. The CDR3 spans 16 residues. CDR1 is MNHEY, CDR2 SVGAGI, per germline. The CDR3 DNA sequence: TGTGCCAGCAGTTACTCGGGACAGGGGGCTCATGAAAAACTGTTTTTT. Residues: CASSYSGQGAHEKLFF.

This clone was observed a single time. The chain has TRBV6-5 and TRBJ1-5, with 8 bases aligning to TRBD1. After removal of 6 bases from V and 4 bases from J, the junction contained 8 bases not matched to a gene. CDR3 length: 15 residues. CDR1 MNHEY and CDR2 SVGAGI come from the germline V gene. In DNA, the CDR3 is TGTGCCAGCAGATACCTCCAGGGGGCTAATCAGCCCCAGCATTTT. Translating it yields CASRYLQGANQPQHF.

As DNA, the CDR3 is TGTGCCAGCAGCAGAACCGGGACTAGCCTCTACGAGCAGTACTTC. This gives the protein CASSRTGTSLYEQYF. The chain combines TRBV9 with TRBJ2-7; 9 positions match TRBD2. With 4 bases clipped from V and 3 bases from J, the junction kept 8 bases outside the gene matches. From germline, CDR1 is SGDLS and CDR2 YYNGEE. There are 15 residues in the CDR3. The entire variable domain, with the rest obtained from reference TRBV9 and TRBJ2-7, is as follows: DSGVTQTPKHLITATGQRVTLRCSPRSGDLSVYWYQQSLDQGLQFLIQYYNGEERAKGNILERFSAQQFPDLHSELNLSSLELGDSALYFCASSRTGTSLYEQYFGPGTRLTVT.

This rearrangement joins TRBV18 to TRBJ1-4, with D perhaps TRBD1 (5 bases). This CDR3 is 19 amino acids long. The ends were cut back, 0 bases at V and 0 bases at J, with 17 bases in the middle. The V gene's germline CDR1 is KGHSH and CDR2 LQKENI. CDR3 loop: CASSPPDQAGDATNEKLFF. The DNA of the CDR3 is TGTGCCAGCTCACCACCGGACCAGGCGGGGGATGCAACTAATGAAAAACTGTTTTTT.

The chain is built from TRBV11-2 and TRBJ2-3, with 8 bases matching TRBD2. J was trimmed by 4 bases and V by 7 bases; bases with no gene match: 13. Germline values: CDR1 SGHAT, CDR2 FQNNGV. The CDR3 has 16 residues. The CDR3 DNA is TGTGCCAGCACCCCGACGTTCGGGGGGGGCGCAGATACGCAGTATTTT. Its translation is CASTPTFGGGADTQYF.

The chain has TRBV18 and TRBJ2-1; a possible D gene is TRBD2 (6 bases). CDR1 KGHSH and CDR2 LQKENI come from the germline V gene. The CDR3 has 15 amino acids. V lost 4 bases to trimming and J lost 8 bases, with 18 bases between them. In DNA, the CDR3 is TGTGCCAGCTCACAAGGGACCTTATCGGGGGATGAGCAGTTCTTC. Protein product: CASSQGTLSGDEQFF.

This chain joins TRBV5-4 and TRBJ2-5; tentative D call: TRBD1 (5 bases). Germline V lookup: CDR1 SGHNT, CDR2 YYREEE (reference sequence). CDR3 length: 14 residues. V was clipped by 4 bases and J by 4 bases, with 14 bases between them. CDR3 bases: TGTGCCAGCAGCGCTCCCCAGGGTCTAGAGACCCAGTACTTC. Its protein is CASSAPQGLETQYF.

The chain employs TRBV10-2 and TRBJ2-7, with 7 bases identical to TRBD1. CDR3 size: 13 residues. Per germline, CDR1 WSHSY and CDR2 SAAADI. V lost 3 bases, J lost 6 bases, and 5 bases stayed unmatched. DNA for the CDR3: TGCGCCAGCAGTGATCCCCCAGGGGGCGAGCAGTACTTC. As protein: CASSDPPGGEQYF.

This clone was counted once. The chain carries TRBV5-6 and TRBJ1-5, with 8 bases identical to TRBD1. This CDR3 has 16 residues. Trimming at V came to 4 bases and at J to 4 bases, leaving 10 bases not matched to a gene. The germline V gene has CDR1 SGHDT and CDR2 YYEEEE. Here the CDR3 DNA reads TGTGCCAGCAGCCGCGACAGGGGAAGAGGGAATCAGCCCCAGCATTTT. This sequence encodes CASSRDRGRGNQPQHF.

This chain links TRBV14 with TRBJ1-1, with 10 bases that match TRBD1. The CDR3 extends over 15 amino acids. In germline, CDR1 is SGHDN, CDR2 FVKESK. The trim removed 6 bases at V and 5 bases at J, leaving 9 bases unmatched. The CDR3 bases are TGTGCCAGCAGTACGACAGGGGGCTTCAGGACTGAAGCTTTCTTT. Translation gives CASSTTGGFRTEAFF.

This sequence joins TRBV6-5 and TRBJ1-2, with D uncertain. The CDR3 consists of 14 residues. Deletions cut 0 bases from V and 5 bases from J, with 10 bases between. Germline CDR1 MNHEY, CDR2 SVGAGI. The CDR3 region has the DNA TGTGCCAGCAGTTACTCCGTGACTGATTATGGCTACACCTTC. This codes for CASSYSVTDYGYTF.

The chain carries TRBV12-3 or TRBV12-4 and TRBJ1-1; TRBD1 matches 7 bases. With 3 bases clipped from V and 4 bases from J, the junction kept 2 bases outside the gene matches. The CDR3 runs 13 residues. CDR3 in DNA: TGTGCCAGCAGTTTCAGGGGGGTCACTGAAGCTTTCTTT. It yields the protein CASSFRGVTEAFF.

The chain couples TRBV10-3 to TRBJ2-2, with D unresolved. This CDR3 has 15 amino acids. Germline assignment: CDR1 ENHRY and CDR2 SYGVKD. V lost 0 bases and J lost 1, with 6 bases in between. The CDR3 coding sequence is TGTGCCATCAGTGAGTCGGTCGGGAACACCGGGGAGCTGTTTTTT. This translates into CAISESVGNTGELFF.

Within the sample, this clone is medium-sized. J is TRBJ2-5 and V is TRBV27; 7 bases line up with TRBD1. The CDR3 consists of 13 residues. Germline CDR1 is MNHEY and CDR2 is SMNVEV (reference sequence). Unmatched junction bases numbered 5, after V lost 5 bases and J lost 5 bases. CDR3 protein: CASSPSQGETQYF. In nucleotides, the CDR3 is TGTGCCAGCAGTCCTTCACAGGGGGAGACCCAGTACTTC.

The CDR3, as DNA: TGCGCCAGCAGCGTCGGCGGAGGGGATTCACCCCTCCACTTT. Translated: CASSVGGGDSPLHF. This chain uses TRBV5-1 with TRBJ1-6; D is possibly TRBD1 (5 bases). Germline V gene sequence: CDR1 SGHRS, CDR2 YFSETQ. This CDR3 comprises 14 residues. Trimming stripped 4 bases from V and 8 bases from J, with 13 bases between.

V and J are TRBV19 and TRBJ2-5; a possible D gene is TRBD1 (6 bases). The V end lost 5 bases, the J end lost 4 bases, and 11 bases lay between the germline ends. Per germline, CDR1 LNHDA and CDR2 SQIVND (reference sequence). The CDR3 is made up of 13 amino acids. CDR3: CASSSNRAETQYF. CDR3 nucleotide sequence: TGTGCCAGTAGTTCGAACAGGGCAGAGACCCAGTACTTC.

This chain uses TRBV5-6 with TRBJ1-3; D perhaps matches TRBD1 (5 bases). The CDR3 is made up of 14 amino acids. V was cut by 4 bases and J by 3 bases, with 11 bases left in between. Germline CDR1 is SGHDT and CDR2 is YYEEEE. The CDR3 is CASSADIFGNTIYF. The CDR3 coding sequence is TGTGCCAGCAGCGCGGACATATTTGGAAACACCATATATTTT.

This clone has only a few counts. V and J are TRBV19 and TRBJ1-2; perhaps TRBD1 as D (5 bases). V lost 7 bases, J lost 4 bases, and 25 bases lay in between. Germline CDR1 and CDR2: LNHDA and SQIVND (reference sequence). This CDR3 region has 17 residues. The CDR3 region is CASTLKAGGYTLYGYTF. CDR3 nucleotides: TGTGCCAGTACCTTAAAAGCTGGGGGGTACACCCTCTATGGCTACACCTTC.

The chain joins TRBV29-1 to TRBJ1-4; D ambiguous. V shed 7 bases and J shed 7 bases, with 13 bases lying between them. Germline assignment: CDR1 SQVTM and CDR2 ANQGSEA. The CDR3 is 12 amino acids. Written as DNA, the CDR3 is TGCAGCGCATGCAACAGCGGTGAAAAACTGTTTTTT. Protein: CSACNSGEKLFF.

This clone was counted a single time. The CDR3 bases are TGTGCCAGCAGCCAAGCCCCCCGGGGTTACGAGCAGTACTTC. As protein: CASSQAPRGYEQYF. The rearrangement joins TRBV3-1 (or the pseudogene TRBV3-2) to TRBJ2-7; D might be TRBD2 (5 bases). The length of the CDR3 is 14 residues. Germline CDR1 reads LGHDT; CDR2 reads YNNKEL (reference sequence). With 1 base removed from V and 4 bases from J, the gap between germline ends came to 11 bases.

The chain carries TRBV6-1 and TRBJ1-1; no reliable D call. Germline assignment: CDR1 MNHNS and CDR2 SASEGT. The V end lost 1 base, the J end lost 6 bases, and 9 bases lay between the germline ends. The CDR3 runs 13 residues. In DNA, the CDR3 is TGTGCCAGCAGTGAAGAAGCGGGCCCTGAAGCTTTCTTT. This translates into CASSEEAGPEAFF.

This clone has only a few counts. This chain uses TRBV9 with TRBJ2-2; TRBD1 matches at 10 bases. Trimming took 6 bases from V and 5 from J; bases not matched to a gene: 4. The CDR3 contains 14 residues. Germline CDR1 and CDR2: SGDLS and YYNGEE. The CDR3 DNA is TGTGCCAGCACCGGGACAGGGGATACCGGGGAGCTGTTTTTT. Its translation: CASTGTGDTGELFF.

The V call is TRBV27, the J call TRBJ1-2; the D is unclear. The CDR3 is 13 amino acids. Between the trimmed V and J ends, which lost 6 bases and 0 bases, there was a span of 8 bases. CDR1 is MNHEY and CDR2 is SMNVEV in the germline V gene (reference sequence). In nucleotides, the CDR3 is TGTGCCAGCAGGGAGGCGGCTAACTATGGCTACACCTTC. Translated, it gives CASREAANYGYTF.

The chain combines TRBV19 with TRBJ1-2; tentatively, D is TRBD1 (6 bases). This CDR3 spans 16 amino acids. The germline V and J ends were trimmed by 3 bases and 7 bases, with 21 bases remaining between them. CDR1 is LNHDA, CDR2 SQIVND, per germline (reference sequence). CDR3 bases: TGTGCCAGTAGTATGTCGAGGGGCAGGGGATTAGCTGGCTACACCTTC. Encoded protein: CASSMSRGRGLAGYTF.

J is TRBJ2-3 and V is TRBV18, with unresolved D. CDR3 length: 13 residues. Germline CDR1 is KGHSH and CDR2 is LQKENI. The ends were cut back, 3 bases at V and 0 bases at J, with 4 bases in the middle. The chain's CDR3 is CASSPSSTDTQYF. The CDR3 DNA is TGTGCCAGCTCACCCTCTAGCACAGATACGCAGTATTTT.